The text below deals with one TCR beta chain. Trimming shortened V by 6 bases and J by 9 bases, and 18 bases separated the two germline ends. In germline, CDR1 is SNHLY, CDR2 FYNNEI. This CDR3 is built from 13 residues. The data belong to a study of PD-1 blockade in classical Hodgkin lymphoma. Sequencing used immunoSEQ multiplex PCR; TCRdb keeps in-frame clones, though not all of them. The table records approximately 29,000 clones, roughly four fifths of them present only once. This sample's time point: cycle 4 day 1 (C4D1), after 6 weeks of nivolumab. Brentuximab vedotin exposure varied among the patients, all of whom had relapsed after autologous stem cell transplantation. Thawed PBMCs yielded CD4+ T cells through magnetic negative selection.

The clonotype originates from a human donor with classical Hodgkin lymphoma. The rearrangement links TRBV2 to TRBJ2-7, with D possibly being TRBD1 (7 bases). This specimen was CD4+ T cells from blood, taken before the fourth cycle of nivolumab. For the CDR3, the DNA is TGTGCCAGCAGGGGGTCCCAGGGGGGTGTGCAGTACTTC. It codes for CASRGSQGGVQYF.